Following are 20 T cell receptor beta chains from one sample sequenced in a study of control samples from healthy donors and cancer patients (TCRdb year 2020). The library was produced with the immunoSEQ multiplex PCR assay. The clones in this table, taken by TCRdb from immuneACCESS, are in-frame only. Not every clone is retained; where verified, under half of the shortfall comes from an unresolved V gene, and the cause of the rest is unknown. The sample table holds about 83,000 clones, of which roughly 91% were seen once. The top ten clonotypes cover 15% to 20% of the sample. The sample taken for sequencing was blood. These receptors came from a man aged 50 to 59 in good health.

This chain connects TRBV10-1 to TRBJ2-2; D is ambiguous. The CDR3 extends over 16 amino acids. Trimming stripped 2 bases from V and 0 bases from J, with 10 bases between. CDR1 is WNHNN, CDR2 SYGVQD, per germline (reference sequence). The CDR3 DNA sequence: TGCGCCAGCAGTGAGGTAGTAACATCGAACACCGGGGAGCTGTTTTTT. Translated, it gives CASSEVVTSNTGELFF.

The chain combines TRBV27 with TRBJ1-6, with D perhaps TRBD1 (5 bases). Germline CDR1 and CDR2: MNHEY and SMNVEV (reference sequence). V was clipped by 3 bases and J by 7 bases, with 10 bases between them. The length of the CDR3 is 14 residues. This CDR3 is CASSFNRGNSPLHF. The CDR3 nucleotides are TGTGCCAGCAGTTTTAACCGGGGGAATTCACCCCTCCACTTT.

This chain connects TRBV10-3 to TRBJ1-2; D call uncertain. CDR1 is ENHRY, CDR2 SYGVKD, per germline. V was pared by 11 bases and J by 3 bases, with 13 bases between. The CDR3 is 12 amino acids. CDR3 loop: CASVAEDYGYTF. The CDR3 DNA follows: TGTGCCTCGGTCGCGGAGGACTATGGCTACACCTTC.

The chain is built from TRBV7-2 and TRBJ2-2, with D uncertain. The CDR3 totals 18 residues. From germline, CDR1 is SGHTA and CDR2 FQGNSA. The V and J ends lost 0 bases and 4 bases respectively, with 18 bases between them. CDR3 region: CASSLAGRASITTGELFF. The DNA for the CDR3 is TGTGCCAGCAGCTTAGCGGGTCGGGCCTCTATTACCACCGGGGAGCTGTTTTTT.

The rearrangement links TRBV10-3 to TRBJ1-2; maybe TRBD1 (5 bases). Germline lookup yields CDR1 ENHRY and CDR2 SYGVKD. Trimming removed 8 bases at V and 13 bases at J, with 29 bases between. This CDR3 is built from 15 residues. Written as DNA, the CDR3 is TGTGCCATCTCTATGGACGAACAGGCTCAATCCGCTAGCACCTTC. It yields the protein CAISMDEQAQSASTF.

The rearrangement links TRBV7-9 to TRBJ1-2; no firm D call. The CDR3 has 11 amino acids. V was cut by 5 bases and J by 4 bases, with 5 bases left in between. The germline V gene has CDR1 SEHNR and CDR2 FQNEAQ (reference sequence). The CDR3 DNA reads TGTGCCAGCAGCAGAACCTATGGCTACACCTTC. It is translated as CASSRTYGYTF.

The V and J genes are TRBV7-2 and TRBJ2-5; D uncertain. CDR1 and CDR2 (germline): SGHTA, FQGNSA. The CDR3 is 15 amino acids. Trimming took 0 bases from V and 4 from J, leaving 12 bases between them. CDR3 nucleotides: TGTGCCAGCAGCTTAGCGGTGGGGAATGGAGAGACCCAGTACTTC. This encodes CASSLAVGNGETQYF. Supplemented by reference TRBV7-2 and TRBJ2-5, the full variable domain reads GAGVSQSPSNKVTEKGKDVELRCDPISGHTALYWYRQSLGQGLEFLIYFQGNSAPDKSGLPSDRFSAERTGGSVSTLTIQRTQQEDSAVYLCASSLAVGNGETQYFGPGTRLLVL.

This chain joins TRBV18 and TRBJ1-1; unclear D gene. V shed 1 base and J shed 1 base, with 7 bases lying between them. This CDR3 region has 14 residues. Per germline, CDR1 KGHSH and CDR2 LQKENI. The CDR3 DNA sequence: TGTGCCAGCTCACCACGACGGGAGAACACTGAAGCTTTCTTT. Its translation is CASSPRRENTEAFF.

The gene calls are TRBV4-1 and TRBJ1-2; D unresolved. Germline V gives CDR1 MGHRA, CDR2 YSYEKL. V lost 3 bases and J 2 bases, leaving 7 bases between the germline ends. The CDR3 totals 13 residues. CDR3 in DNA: TGCGCCAGCAGCCAGCAGGAAAACTATGGCTACACCTTC. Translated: CASSQQENYGYTF.

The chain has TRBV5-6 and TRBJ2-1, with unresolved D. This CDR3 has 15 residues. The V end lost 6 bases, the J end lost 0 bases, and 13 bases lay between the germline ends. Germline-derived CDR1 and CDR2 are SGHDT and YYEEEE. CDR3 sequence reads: CASIDRVSSYNEQFF. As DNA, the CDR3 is TGTGCCAGCATCGATCGGGTTAGCTCCTACAATGAGCAGTTCTTC. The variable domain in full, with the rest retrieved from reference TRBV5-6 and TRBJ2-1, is DAGVTQSPTHLIKTRGQQVTLRCSPKSGHDTVSWYQQALGQGPQFIFQYYEEEERQRGNFPDRFSGHQFPNYSSELNVNALLLGDSALYLCASIDRVSSYNEQFFGPGTRLTVL.

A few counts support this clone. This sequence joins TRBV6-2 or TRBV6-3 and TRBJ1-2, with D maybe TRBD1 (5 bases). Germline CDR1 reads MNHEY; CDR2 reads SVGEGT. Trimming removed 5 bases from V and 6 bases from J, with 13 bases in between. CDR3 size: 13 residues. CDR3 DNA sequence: TGTGCCAGCAGTCCCGGGACCAGGGATGGCTACACCTTC. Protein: CASSPGTRDGYTF.

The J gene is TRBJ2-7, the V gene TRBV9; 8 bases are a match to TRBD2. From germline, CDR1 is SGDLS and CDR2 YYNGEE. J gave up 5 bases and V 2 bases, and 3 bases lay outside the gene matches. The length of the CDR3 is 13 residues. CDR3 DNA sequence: TGTGCCAGCAGCGTCGGGGGGGCGAACGAGCAGTACTTC. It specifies CASSVGGANEQYF. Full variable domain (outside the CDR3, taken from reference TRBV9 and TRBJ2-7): DSGVTQTPKHLITATGQRVTLRCSPRSGDLSVYWYQQSLDQGLQFLIQYYNGEERAKGNILERFSAQQFPDLHSELNLSSLELGDSALYFCASSVGGANEQYFGPGTRLTVT.

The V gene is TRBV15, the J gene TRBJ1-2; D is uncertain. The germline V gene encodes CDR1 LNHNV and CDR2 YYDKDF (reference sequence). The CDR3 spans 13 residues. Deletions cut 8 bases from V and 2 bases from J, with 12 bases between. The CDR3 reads CATHPVGNYGYTF. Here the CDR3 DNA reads TGTGCCACCCACCCCGTCGGGAACTATGGCTACACCTTC.

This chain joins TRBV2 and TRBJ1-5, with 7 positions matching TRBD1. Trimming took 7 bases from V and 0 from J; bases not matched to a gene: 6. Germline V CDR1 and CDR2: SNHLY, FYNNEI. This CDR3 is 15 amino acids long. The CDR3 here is CASTGQVLSNQPQHF. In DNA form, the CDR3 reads TGTGCCAGCACCGGACAGGTCCTTAGCAATCAGCCCCAGCATTTT.

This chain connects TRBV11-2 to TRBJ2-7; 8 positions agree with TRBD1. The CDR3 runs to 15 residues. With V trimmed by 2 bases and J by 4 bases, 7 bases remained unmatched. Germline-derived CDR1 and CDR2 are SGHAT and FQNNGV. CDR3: CASSLSGTGPYEQYF. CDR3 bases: TGTGCCAGCAGCTTATCCGGGACAGGACCGTACGAGCAGTACTTC.

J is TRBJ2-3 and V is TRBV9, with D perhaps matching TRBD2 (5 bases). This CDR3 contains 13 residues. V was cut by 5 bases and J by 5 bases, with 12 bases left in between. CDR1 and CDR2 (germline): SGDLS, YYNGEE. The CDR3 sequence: CASSGEGQDTQYF. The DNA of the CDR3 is TGTGCCAGCAGTGGTGAGGGCCAAGATACGCAGTATTTT.

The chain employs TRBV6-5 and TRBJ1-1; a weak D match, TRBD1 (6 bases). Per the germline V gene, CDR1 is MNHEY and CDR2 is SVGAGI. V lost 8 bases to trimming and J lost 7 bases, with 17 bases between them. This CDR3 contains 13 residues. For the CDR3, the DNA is TGTGCCAGCTCTATGGGGGCGGGATTTGAAGCTTTCTTT. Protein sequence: CASSMGAGFEAFF.

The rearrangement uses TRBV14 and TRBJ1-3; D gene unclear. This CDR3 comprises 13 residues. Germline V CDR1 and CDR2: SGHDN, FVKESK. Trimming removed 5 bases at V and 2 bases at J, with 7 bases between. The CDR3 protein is CASSALTGNTIYF. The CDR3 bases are TGTGCCAGCAGCGCCCTGACTGGAAACACCATATATTTT.

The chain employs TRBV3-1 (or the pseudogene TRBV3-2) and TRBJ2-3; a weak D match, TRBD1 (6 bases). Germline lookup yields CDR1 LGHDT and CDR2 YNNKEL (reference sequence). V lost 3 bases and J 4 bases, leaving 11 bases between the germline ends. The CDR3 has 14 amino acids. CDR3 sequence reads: CASSHTGYPDTQYF. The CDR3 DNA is TGTGCCAGCAGCCACACAGGGTACCCAGATACGCAGTATTTT.

The CDR3 protein is CASRVRGGNDGYTF. The CDR3 DNA is TGTGCCAGCAGGGTGAGGGGGGGGAATGATGGCTACACCTTC. The chain has TRBV2 and TRBJ1-2, with D perhaps matching TRBD1 (6 bases). The germline gives CDR1 SNHLY, CDR2 FYNNEI. This CDR3 contains 14 residues. The V end was cut by 6 bases, the J end by 6 bases, with 17 bases between.